These T cell receptor beta chains were read from a single sample in a study of blood T cell repertoires in COVID-19. TCRdb's copy holds only in-frame clones and misses some; the assay was immunoSEQ multiplex PCR. The data contain approximately 300,000 clones, over 85% of them seen just once; the ten biggest clones take up roughly 2.5%. The sample was PBMCs or T cells enriched from blood (not recorded which). Receptors were obtained from a man in his fifties or sixties who had recovered from COVID-19. CDR3s include the opening cysteine and the closing phenylalanine or tryptophan. The D gene is left open where the match is weak. Clone size is not always given. Where it is, it says once, few, many or a class for expanded clones.

>TRBV18|TRBJ2-2|NA|TRBD1
CASSPPGQGTGELFF
TGTGCCAGCTCACCACCGGGACAGGGGACCGGGGAGCTGTTTTTT
>TRBV6-5|TRBJ2-5|few|TRBD2
CASSYSGTSGKETQYF
TGTGCCAGCAGTTACTCCGGGACTAGCGGGAAGGAGACCCAGTACTTC
>TRBV7-9|TRBJ1-4|NA|NA
CASSLISWASNEKLFF
TGTGCCAGCAGCTTAATCTCGTGGGCAAGTAATGAAAAACTGTTTTTT
>TRBV19|TRBJ1-5|NA|TRBD1
CASSRRGQGFGQPQHF
TGTGCCAGTAGCCGTCGGGGACAGGGTTTCGGTCAGCCCCAGCATTTT
>TRBV12-3/TRBV12-4|TRBJ2-7|NA|NA
CASSSIYEQYF
TGTGCCAGCAGTTCCATCTACGAGCAGTACTTC
>TRBV30|TRBJ1-2|NA|NA
CACRLSGEGGYTF
TGTGCCTGCCGCCTTTCAGGGGAGGGTGGCTACACCTTC
>TRBV4-3|TRBJ2-2|many|NA
CASSQDFRARPANTGELFF
TGCGCCAGCAGCCAAGATTTTCGAGCTAGGCCTGCGAACACCGGGGAGCTGTTTTTT
>TRBV27|TRBJ2-3|NA|NA
CASSLSSRDTQYF
TGTGCCAGCAGTTTATCTAGCAGAGATACGCAGTATTTT
>TRBV4-2|TRBJ2-5|once|NA
CASSQQWGLRETQYF
TGTGCCAGCAGCCAACAATGGGGCCTCAGGGAGACCCAGTACTTC
>TRBV7-9|TRBJ2-3|many|TRBD2
CASRRSGGDQRTQYF
TGTGCCAGCAGACGCAGCGGGGGGGATCAGCGTACGCAGTATTTT
>TRBV27|TRBJ2-7|NA|TRBD2
CASSRGTSGRGTYEQYF
TGTGCCAGCAGCCGCGGGACTAGCGGGAGGGGAACCTACGAGCAGTACTTC
>TRBV5-1|TRBJ2-3|NA|TRBD2
CASSPGWEGGRDTQYF
TGCGCCAGCAGCCCGGGTTGGGAGGGAGGGCGAGATACGCAGTATTTT
>TRBV6-5|TRBJ1-5|NA|NA
CASNLSNQPQHF
TGTGCCAGCAATTTAAGCAATCAGCCCCAGCATTTT
>TRBV28|TRBJ2-5|NA|NA
CASSYSGVQETQYF
TGTGCCAGCAGCTACTCGGGTGTTCAAGAGACCCAGTACTTC
>TRBV6-5|TRBJ2-1|NA|TRBD2
CASSYEGAGGHNEQFF
TGTGCCAGCAGTTACGAGGGTGCGGGAGGGCACAATGAGCAGTTCTTC
>TRBV7-2|TRBJ2-7|NA|TRBD2
CASSPGLAGVSYEQYF
TGTGCCAGCAGCCCAGGACTAGCGGGGGTTTCGTACGAGCAGTACTTC
>TRBV9|TRBJ2-1|few|TRBD1
CARKLGQGPNEQFF
TGTGCCAGGAAGTTGGGACAGGGCCCCAATGAGCAGTTCTTC